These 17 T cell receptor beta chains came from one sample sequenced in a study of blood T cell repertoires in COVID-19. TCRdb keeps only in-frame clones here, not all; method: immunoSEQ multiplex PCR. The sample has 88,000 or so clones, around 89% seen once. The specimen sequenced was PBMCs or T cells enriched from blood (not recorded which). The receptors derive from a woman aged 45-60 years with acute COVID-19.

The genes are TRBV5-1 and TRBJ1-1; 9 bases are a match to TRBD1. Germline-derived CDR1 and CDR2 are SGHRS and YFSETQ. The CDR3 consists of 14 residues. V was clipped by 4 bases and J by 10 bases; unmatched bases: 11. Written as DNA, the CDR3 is TGCGCCAGCAGCCCGGGACAGGGTGGAAGCGGAGCTTTCTTT. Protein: CASSPGQGGSGAFF.

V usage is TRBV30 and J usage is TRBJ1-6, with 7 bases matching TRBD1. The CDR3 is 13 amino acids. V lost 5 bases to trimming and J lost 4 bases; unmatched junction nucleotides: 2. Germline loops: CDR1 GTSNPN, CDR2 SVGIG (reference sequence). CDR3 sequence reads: CAWATGYNSPLHF. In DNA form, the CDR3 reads TGTGCCTGGGCGACAGGGTATAATTCACCCCTCCACTTT.

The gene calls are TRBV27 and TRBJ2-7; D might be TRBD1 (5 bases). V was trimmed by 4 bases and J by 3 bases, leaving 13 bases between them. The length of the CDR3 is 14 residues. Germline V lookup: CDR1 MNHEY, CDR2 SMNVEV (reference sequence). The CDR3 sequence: CASSSAGPYYEQYF. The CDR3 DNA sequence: TGTGCCAGCAGTTCGGCAGGGCCATACTACGAGCAGTACTTC.

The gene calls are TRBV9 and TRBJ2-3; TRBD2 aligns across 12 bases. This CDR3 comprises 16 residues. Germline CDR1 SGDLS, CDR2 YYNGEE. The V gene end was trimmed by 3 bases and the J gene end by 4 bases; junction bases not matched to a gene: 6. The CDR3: CASSARLAGESDTQYF. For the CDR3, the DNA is TGTGCCAGCAGCGCAAGACTAGCGGGGGAGTCAGATACGCAGTATTTT.

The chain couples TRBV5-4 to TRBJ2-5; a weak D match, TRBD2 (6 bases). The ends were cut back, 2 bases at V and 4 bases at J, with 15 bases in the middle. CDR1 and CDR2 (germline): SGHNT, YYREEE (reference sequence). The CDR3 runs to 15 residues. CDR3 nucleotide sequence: TGTGCCAGCAGCTTAATAGGGCGGGAACGAGAGACCCAGTACTTC. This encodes CASSLIGRERETQYF.

The CDR3 protein is CASSFDYGYTF. The CDR3 nucleotides read TGTGCCAGCAGCTTCGACTATGGCTACACCTTC. This chain links TRBV9 with TRBJ1-2, with unresolved D. Trimming pared 4 bases from V and 3 bases from J, leaving 4 bases between. The CDR3 is 11 residues long. Germline assignment: CDR1 SGDLS and CDR2 YYNGEE.

The CDR3 loop is CASIGREVGEQYF. In DNA form, the CDR3 reads TGTGCCAGTATTGGCCGGGAAGTAGGCGAGCAGTACTTC. V usage is TRBV19 and J usage is TRBJ2-7; possibly TRBD2 for D (5 bases). CDR1 and CDR2 from the germline V gene are LNHDA and SQIVND (reference sequence). The CDR3 runs to 13 residues. Between the trimmed V and J ends, which lost 7 bases and 6 bases, there was a span of 16 bases.

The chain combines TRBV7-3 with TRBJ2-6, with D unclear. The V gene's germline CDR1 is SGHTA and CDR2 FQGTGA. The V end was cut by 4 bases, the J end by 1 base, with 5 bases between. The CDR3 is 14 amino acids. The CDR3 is CASSSLSGANVLTF. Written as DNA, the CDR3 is TGTGCCAGCAGCTCGTTATCTGGGGCCAACGTCCTGACTTTC.

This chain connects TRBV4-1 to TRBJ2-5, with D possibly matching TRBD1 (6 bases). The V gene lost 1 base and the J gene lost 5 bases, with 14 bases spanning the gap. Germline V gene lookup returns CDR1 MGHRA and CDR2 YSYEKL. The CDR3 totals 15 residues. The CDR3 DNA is TGCGCCAGCAGCCAAGGACAGGTAGAAAGGGAGACCCAGTACTTC. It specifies CASSQGQVERETQYF.

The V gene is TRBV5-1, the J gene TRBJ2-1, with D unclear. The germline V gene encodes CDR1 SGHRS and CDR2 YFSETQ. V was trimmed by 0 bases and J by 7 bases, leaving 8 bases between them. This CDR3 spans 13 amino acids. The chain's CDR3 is CASSLGVRNEQFF. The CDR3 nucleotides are TGCGCCAGCAGCTTGGGAGTACGGAATGAGCAGTTCTTC.

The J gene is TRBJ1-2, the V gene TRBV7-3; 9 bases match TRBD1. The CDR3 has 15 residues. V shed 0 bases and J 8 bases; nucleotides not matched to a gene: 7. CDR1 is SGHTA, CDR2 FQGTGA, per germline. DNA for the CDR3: TGTGCCAGCAGCTTAACGGACAGGGGAATCCTCGGCTACACCTTC. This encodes CASSLTDRGILGYTF.

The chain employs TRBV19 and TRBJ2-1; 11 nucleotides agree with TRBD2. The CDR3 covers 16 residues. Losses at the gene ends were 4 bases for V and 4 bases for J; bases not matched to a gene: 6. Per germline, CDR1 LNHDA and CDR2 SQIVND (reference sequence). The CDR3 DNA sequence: TGTGCCAGTAGTACTACCGGGACTAGCGGATACAATGAGCAGTTCTTC. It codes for CASSTTGTSGYNEQFF.

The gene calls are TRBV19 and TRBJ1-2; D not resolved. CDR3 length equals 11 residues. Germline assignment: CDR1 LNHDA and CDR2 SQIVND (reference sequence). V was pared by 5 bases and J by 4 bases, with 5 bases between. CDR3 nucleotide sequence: TGTGCCAGTAGTTACAGCTATGGCTACACCTTC. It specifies CASSYSYGYTF.

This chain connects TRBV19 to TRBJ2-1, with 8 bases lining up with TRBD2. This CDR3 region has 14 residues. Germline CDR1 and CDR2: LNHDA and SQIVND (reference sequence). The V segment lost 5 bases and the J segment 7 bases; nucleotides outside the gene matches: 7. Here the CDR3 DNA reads TGTGCCAGTAGTCTGACTAGCGCCATTAATGAGCAGTTCTTC. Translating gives CASSLTSAINEQFF.

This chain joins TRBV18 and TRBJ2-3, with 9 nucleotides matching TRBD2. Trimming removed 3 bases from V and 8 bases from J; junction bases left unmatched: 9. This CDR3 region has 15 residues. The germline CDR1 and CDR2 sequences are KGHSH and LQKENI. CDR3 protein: CASSPGTSLRGTQYF. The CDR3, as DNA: TGTGCCAGCTCACCGGGGACTAGCCTGAGAGGTACGCAGTATTTT.

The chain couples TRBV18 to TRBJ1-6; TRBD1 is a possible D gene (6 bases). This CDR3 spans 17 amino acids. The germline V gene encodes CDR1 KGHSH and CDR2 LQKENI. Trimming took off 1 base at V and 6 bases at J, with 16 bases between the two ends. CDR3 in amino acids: CASSPQSGVGLNSPLHF. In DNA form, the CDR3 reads TGTGCCAGCTCACCACAGTCAGGGGTCGGCCTTAATTCACCCCTCCACTTT. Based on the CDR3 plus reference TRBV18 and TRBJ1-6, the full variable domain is NAGVMQNPRHLVRRRGQEARLRCSPMKGHSHVYWYRQLPEEGLKFMVYLQKENIIDESGMPKERFSAEFPKEGPSILRIQQVVRGDSAAYFCASSPQSGVGLNSPLHFGNGTRLTVT.

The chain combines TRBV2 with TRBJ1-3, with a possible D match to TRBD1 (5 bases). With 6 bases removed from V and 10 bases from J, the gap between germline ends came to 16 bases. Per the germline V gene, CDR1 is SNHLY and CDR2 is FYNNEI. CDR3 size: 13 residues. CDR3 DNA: TGTGCCAGCAGCAACAACGCGGGGCGGACCATATATTTT. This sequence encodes CASSNNAGRTIYF.